Listed below are T cell receptor beta chains from one sample, sequenced in a study of beta chain features in type 1 diabetes. Profiling relied on immunoSEQ multiplex PCR, and the TCRdb table lists in-frame clones only, not all of them. The table shows fewer than 900,000 clones, with about 17% occurring only once. The sample taken for sequencing was naive CD4+ T cells from blood. The receptors here all came from a woman under 30 in good health. Both conserved end residues are part of each CDR3. A D gene is named only where the DNA matches it firmly. Not all rows give a size; the values are once, few, many and, for expanded clones, a class.

V	J	size	D	DNA	CDR3
TRBV4-3	TRBJ2-3	-	-	TGCGCCAGCAGCCAAGATCGTGTAGGGCCAGATACGCAGTATTTT	CASSQDRVGPDTQYF
TRBV7-2	TRBJ2-5	-	-	TGTGCCAGCAGCCCCCCAACAGAGACCCAGTACTTC	CASSPPTETQYF
TRBV6-1	TRBJ2-7	-	TRBD2	TGTGCCAGCAGTGGAATCCTAGCGGGAGCGACCTACGAGCAGTACTTC	CASSGILAGATYEQYF
TRBV4-3	TRBJ1-3	-	-	TGCGCCAGCAGCCAACTTGGCAGCTCTGGAAACACCATATATTTT	CASSQLGSSGNTIYF
TRBV14	TRBJ2-3	-	-	TGTGCCAGCAGCCAAATGCAGGGAACTAGCACAGATACGCAGTATTTT	CASSQMQGTSTDTQYF
TRBV15	TRBJ2-2	few	-	TGTGCCACCAGTTCGGGACACCCGAACACCGGGGAGCTGTTTTTT	CATSSGHPNTGELFF
TRBV6-5	TRBJ2-3	-	-	TGTGCCAGCAGTTACTCGAGTTTCACAGATACGCAGTATTTT	CASSYSSFTDTQYF
TRBV10-3	TRBJ2-5	-	-	TGTGCCATCAGGCCAGTAGCGGAAGAGACCCAGTACTTC	CAIRPVAEETQYF
TRBV6-5	TRBJ2-5	-	-	TGTGCCAGCAGAGATGTGCAGCAAGAGACCCAGTACTTC	CASRDVQQETQYF
TRBV7-2	TRBJ2-7	few	-	TGTGCCAGCAGCCCCCTATCTTGGCCTAACGAGCAGTACTTC	CASSPLSWPNEQYF
TRBV29-1	TRBJ1-1	-	-	TGCAGCGTTGGGGTCCAGGGAAAAACGAACACTGAAGCTTTCTTT	CSVGVQGKTNTEAFF
TRBV4-2	TRBJ2-5	few	TRBD2	TGTGCCAGCAGCCAAGTGGGGGTTAGCGGGCAAGAGACCCAGTACTTC	CASSQVGVSGQETQYF
TRBV5-6	TRBJ1-2	-	-	TGTGCCAGCAGCTTGGGAGACAGGCGTAGCTATGGCTACACCTTC	CASSLGDRRSYGYTF
TRBV19	TRBJ2-2	few	TRBD2	TGTGCCAGTCGACTAGCGGCAAACACCGGGGAGCTGTTTTTT	CASRLAANTGELFF